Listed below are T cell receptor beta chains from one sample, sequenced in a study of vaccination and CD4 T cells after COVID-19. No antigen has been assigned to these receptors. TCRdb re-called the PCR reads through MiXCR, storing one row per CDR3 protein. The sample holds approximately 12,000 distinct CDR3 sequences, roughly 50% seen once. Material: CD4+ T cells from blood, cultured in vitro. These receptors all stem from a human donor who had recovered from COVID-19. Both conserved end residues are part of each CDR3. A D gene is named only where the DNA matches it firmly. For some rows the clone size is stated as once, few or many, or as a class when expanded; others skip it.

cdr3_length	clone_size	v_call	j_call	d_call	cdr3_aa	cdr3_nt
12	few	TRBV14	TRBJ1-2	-	CASSQEGYGYTF	TGTGCCAGCAGCCAAGAAGGATATGGCTACACCTTC
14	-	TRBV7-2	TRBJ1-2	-	CASSLGDSLYGYTF	TGTGCCAGCAGCTTAGGTGACAGCCTCTATGGCTACACCTTC
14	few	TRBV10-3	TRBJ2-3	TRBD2	CAITAGRDADTQYF	TGTGCCATCACCGCGGGGAGGGATGCAGATACGCAGTATTTT
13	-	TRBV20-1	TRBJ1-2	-	CSANKDANYGYTF	TGCAGTGCCAATAAGGACGCTAACTATGGCTACACCTTC
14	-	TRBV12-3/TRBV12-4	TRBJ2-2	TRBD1	CASSPTGSTGELFF	TGTGCCAGCAGTCCGACAGGGTCTACCGGGGAGCTGTTTTTT
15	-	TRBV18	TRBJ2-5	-	CASSSMAGHGETQYF	TGTGCCAGCTCCTCTATGGCGGGACACGGGGAGACCCAGTACTTC
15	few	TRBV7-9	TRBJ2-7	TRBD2	CASSLAAGGAYEQYF	TGTGCCAGCAGCTTAGCGGCGGGGGGAGCCTACGAGCAGTACTTC
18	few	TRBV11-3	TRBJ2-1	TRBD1	CASSLVFGQGAFDNEQFF	TGTGCCAGCAGCTTAGTGTTCGGACAGGGGGCTTTTGACAATGAGCAGTTCTTC
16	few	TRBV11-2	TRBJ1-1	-	CASSLDSNGWNTEAFF	TGTGCCAGCAGCTTAGATAGCAACGGATGGAACACTGAAGCTTTCTTT
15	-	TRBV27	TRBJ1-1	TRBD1	CASSARQGALTEAFF	TGTGCCAGCAGTGCCCGACAGGGGGCTTTGACTGAAGCTTTCTTT
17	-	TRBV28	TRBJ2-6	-	CASSLRSFSSGANVLTF	TGTGCCAGCAGTTTGCGGAGTTTTAGCTCTGGGGCCAACGTCCTGACTTTC
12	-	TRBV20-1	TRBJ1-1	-	CSAREKATEAFF	TGCAGTGCTAGAGAGAAAGCGACTGAAGCTTTCTTT
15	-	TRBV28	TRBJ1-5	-	CASSFHRVANQPQHF	TGTGCCAGCAGTTTCCACAGGGTTGCCAATCAGCCCCAGCATTTT
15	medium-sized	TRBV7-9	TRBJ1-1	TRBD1	CASSATRTGGTEAFF	TGTGCCAGCAGCGCCACCCGGACAGGGGGTACTGAAGCTTTCTTT
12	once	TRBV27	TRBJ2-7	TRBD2	CATGPGGGEQYF	TGTGCCACCGGACCCGGGGGAGGGGAGCAGTACTTC
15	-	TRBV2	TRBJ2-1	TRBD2	CASRAGTSGYNEQFF	TGTGCCAGCAGAGCCGGGACTAGCGGCTACAATGAGCAGTTCTTC
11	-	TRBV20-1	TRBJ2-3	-	CSARGQDTQYF	TGCAGTGCTAGAGGTCAGGATACGCAGTATTTT
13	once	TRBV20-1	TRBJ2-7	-	CSADKRGQGEQYF	TGCAGTGCCGATAAACGGGGGCAGGGAGAGCAGTACTTC
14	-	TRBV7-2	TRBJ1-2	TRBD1	CASSPLDRGGGYTF	TGTGCCAGCAGCCCCTTAGACAGGGGCGGAGGCTACACCTTC
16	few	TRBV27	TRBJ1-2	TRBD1	CASSSMGGQGVYGYTF	TGTGCCAGCAGTTCAATGGGGGGACAGGGGGTCTATGGCTACACCTTC
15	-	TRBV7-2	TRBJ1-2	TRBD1	CASSLDPGQGYGYTF	TGTGCCAGCAGCCTAGATCCGGGACAGGGCTATGGCTACACCTTC
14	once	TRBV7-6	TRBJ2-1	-	CASSPQANSNEQFF	TGTGCCAGCAGCCCACAGGCAAATAGTAATGAGCAGTTCTTC
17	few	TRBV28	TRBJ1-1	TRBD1	CAAQLDRLVNVNTEAFF	TGTGCCGCGCAATTGGACAGGCTAGTCAATGTGAACACTGAAGCTTTCTTT
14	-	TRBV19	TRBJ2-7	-	CASSIGGASYEQYF	TGTGCCAGTAGTATAGGCGGGGCCTCCTACGAGCAGTACTTC
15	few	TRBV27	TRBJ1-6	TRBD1	CASSDRDRGVSPLHF	TGTGCCAGCAGTGACCGGGACAGGGGAGTATCACCCCTCCACTTT
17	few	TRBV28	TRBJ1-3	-	CASSLSGRWGSGNTIYF	TGTGCCAGCAGTTTATCCGGGCGGTGGGGATCTGGAAACACCATATATTTT
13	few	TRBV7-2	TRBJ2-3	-	CASSLDPPRTQYF	TGTGCCAGCAGCTTAGATCCTCCGCGAACGCAGTATTTT
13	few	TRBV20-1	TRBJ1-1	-	CSAREGDRAEAFF	TGCAGTGCTAGAGAAGGCGATCGGGCTGAAGCTTTCTTT
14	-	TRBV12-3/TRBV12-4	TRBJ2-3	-	CASSFRSPTDTQYF	TGTGCCAGCAGTTTTAGGTCACCCACAGATACGCAGTATTTT